This record concerns one TCR beta chain sequence. Looked up from germline, CDR1 is MNHEY and CDR2 is SMNVEV (reference sequence). The CDR3 sequence is 15 residues long. The junction had 11 bases not matched to a gene; V was cut back by 5 bases and J by 8 bases. The data derive from a study of blood T cell repertoires in COVID-19. For the study at large: Spain, Italy and the United States supplied samples that represented acute and convalescent COVID-19. PBMCs, B-cell-depleted T cells, or T cells were the source of the cDNA or gDNA that made up the material.

Authors' processing steps: Reference gene primer amplification gave estimated nucleated cell counts. Sequencing used immunoSEQ multiplex PCR; TCRdb keeps in-frame clones, though not all of them. Clone size and V and J calls were adopted from that table, with D and trimming inferred from the DNA. The sample lists tens of thousands of clones; around 88% were seen once. This chain connects TRBV27 to TRBJ2-4, with 8 nucleotides matching TRBD1. Sequencing used peripheral blood. This clonotype originated in a man aged 25-40 years with acute or convalescent COVID-19. The CDR3 region is CASSPNRGLWYIQYF. The CDR3 coding sequence is TGTGCCAGCAGTCCGAACAGGGGGTTGTGGTACATTCAGTACTTC.